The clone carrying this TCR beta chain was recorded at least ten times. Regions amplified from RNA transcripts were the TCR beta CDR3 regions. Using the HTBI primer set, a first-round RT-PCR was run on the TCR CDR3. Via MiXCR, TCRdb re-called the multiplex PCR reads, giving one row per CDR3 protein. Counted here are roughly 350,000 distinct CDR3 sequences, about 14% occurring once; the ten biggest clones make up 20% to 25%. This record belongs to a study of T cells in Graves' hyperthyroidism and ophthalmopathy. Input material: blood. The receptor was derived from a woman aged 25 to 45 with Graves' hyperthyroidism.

CDR3 protein: CAISEEQGNFRRGYTF. The CDR3 nucleotides read TGTGCCATCAGTGAGGAACAGGGGAACTTTCGGAGGGGCTACACCTTC. This chain uses TRBV10-3 with TRBJ1-2, with TRBD1 identical over 7 bases. With 2 bases clipped from V and 8 bases from J, the junction kept 14 bases outside the gene matches. The CDR3 is made up of 16 amino acids. The germline V gene encodes CDR1 ENHRY and CDR2 SYGVKD.